Listed below are T cell receptor beta chains from one sample, sequenced in a study of cytomegalovirus exposure and HLA in healthy donors. Profiling relied on immunoSEQ multiplex PCR, and the TCRdb table lists in-frame clones only, not all of them. The sample has fewer than 90,000 clones; almost 85% are singletons. Source material: PBMCs. The receptors shown here come from a woman between 18 and 29 years old in good health and CMV-seropositive. Both conserved end residues are part of each CDR3. A D gene is named only where the DNA matches it firmly. Some rows mark clone size as missing; the rest say once, few, many or name a class of expanded clone.

d_gene | j_gene | abundance | v_gene | len | CDR3aa | CDR3nt
TRBD2 | TRBJ2-3 | few | TRBV10-3 | 16 | CAISESRGGDTDTQYF | TGTGCCATCAGTGAGTCGCGCGGGGGGGACACAGATACGCAGTATTTT
TRBD2 | TRBJ2-5 | few | TRBV4-1 | 14 | CASSQVSGVETQYF | TGCGCCAGCAGCCAAGTTAGCGGGGTGGAGACCCAGTACTTC
- | TRBJ1-1 | - | TRBV5-4 | 16 | CASSIGLIYMNTEAFF | TGTGCCAGCAGCATCGGACTGATCTACATGAACACTGAAGCTTTCTTT
TRBD1 | TRBJ2-7 | - | TRBV11-2 | 14 | CASSSWTGDYEQYF | TGTGCCAGCAGCTCCTGGACAGGGGACTACGAGCAGTACTTC
- | TRBJ2-1 | - | TRBV6-5 | 16 | CASSYSTDPSYNEQFF | TGTGCCAGCAGTTACTCGACAGATCCCTCCTACAATGAGCAGTTCTTC
- | TRBJ1-1 | - | TRBV7-8 | 15 | CASLTPDSLGTEAFF | TGTGCCAGCCTCACTCCGGACAGTCTCGGCACTGAAGCTTTCTTT
TRBD1 | TRBJ2-3 | - | TRBV30 | 14 | CAWITEGAGDTQYF | TGTGCCTGGATTACCGAGGGGGCTGGGGATACGCAGTATTTT
TRBD2 | TRBJ2-1 | - | TRBV4-1 | 19 | CASSQAMGTSGGDYNEQFF | TGCGCCAGCAGCCAAGCCATGGGGACTAGCGGGGGGGATTACAATGAGCAGTTCTTC
- | TRBJ2-7 | - | TRBV4-1 | 13 | CASSPPGADEQYF | TGCGCCAGCAGCCCTCCAGGGGCAGACGAGCAGTACTTC
TRBD1 | TRBJ2-7 | - | TRBV27 | 15 | CASSLGQASSYEQYF | TGTGCCAGCAGTCTGGGACAGGCCAGCTCCTACGAGCAGTACTTC
TRBD1 | TRBJ2-7 | - | TRBV6-5 | 14 | CASSQNRGSHEQYF | TGTGCCAGCAGTCAAAACAGGGGGTCTCACGAGCAGTACTTC
TRBD1 | TRBJ2-7 | - | TRBV29-1 | 13 | CSVWTGAGYEQYF | TGCAGCGTCTGGACAGGGGCGGGCTACGAGCAGTACTTC
TRBD1 | TRBJ2-7 | once | TRBV7-9 | 15 | CASSPTGQVGDEQYF | TGTGCCAGCAGCCCTACCGGACAGGTTGGGGACGAGCAGTACTTC
- | TRBJ2-3 | - | TRBV7-2 | 12 | CASSLLVSTQYF | TGTGCCAGCAGCTTATTGGTTAGTACGCAGTATTTT
- | TRBJ1-2 | - | TRBV5-4 | 18 | CASSLGGGSTATNYGYTF | TGTGCCAGCAGCTTGGGGGGGGGTTCGACAGCTACTAACTATGGCTACACCTTC
- | TRBJ1-3 | - | TRBV28 | 15 | CASSLSNWSGNTIYF | TGTGCCAGCAGTTTATCCAACTGGAGTGGAAACACCATATATTTT
- | TRBJ1-2 | - | TRBV2 | 14 | CASMGPGTNYGYTF | TGTGCCAGCATGGGGCCAGGGACAAACTATGGCTACACCTTC
TRBD1 | TRBJ1-4 | - | TRBV9 | 15 | CASSVTGTGFEKLFF | TGTGCCAGCAGCGTCACCGGGACAGGGTTTGAAAAACTGTTTTTT
TRBD2 | TRBJ2-3 | - | TRBV5-1 | 16 | CASRDGLAGSTDTQYF | TGCGCCAGCAGGGACGGACTAGCGGGGAGCACAGATACGCAGTATTTT
- | TRBJ2-7 | - | TRBV6-5 | 11 | CASSQGGEQYF | TGTGCCAGCAGTCAGGGAGGCGAGCAGTACTTC
- | TRBJ2-1 | - | TRBV10-1 | 16 | CASSEAQEGPTNEQFF | TGCGCCAGCAGCGAAGCCCAGGAGGGGCCAACGAATGAGCAGTTCTTC
- | TRBJ2-3 | - | TRBV4-1 | 16 | CASSHGSSGYTDTQYF | TGCGCCAGCAGCCATGGGTCGAGCGGGTACACAGATACGCAGTATTTT
- | TRBJ2-2 | - | TRBV29-1 | 13 | CSVESGDTGELFF | TGCAGCGTTGAGTCCGGGGACACCGGGGAGCTGTTTTTT
TRBD1 | TRBJ1-2 | - | TRBV5-6 | 15 | CASSWQTEGANGYTF | TGTGCCAGCAGCTGGCAGACTGAGGGGGCAAATGGCTACACCTTC
TRBD1 | TRBJ2-1 | - | TRBV6-5 | 14 | CASSFRGRGDEQFF | TGTGCCAGCAGTTTCAGGGGGCGGGGAGATGAGCAGTTCTTC
- | TRBJ2-4 | few | TRBV6-5 | 15 | CASSSVGPRKNIQYF | TGTGCCAGCAGTTCAGTAGGTCCGAGGAAAAACATTCAGTACTTC
TRBD1 | TRBJ1-6 | - | TRBV11-2 | 13 | CASSRGQASPLHF | TGTGCCAGCAGCAGAGGACAGGCCTCACCCCTCCACTTT
TRBD1 | TRBJ2-3 | - | TRBV11-2 | 16 | CASSRRPDRGGDTQYF | TGTGCCAGCAGCCGCCGACCGGACAGGGGCGGAGATACGCAGTATTTT
- | TRBJ1-1 | - | TRBV29-1 | 12 | CSVEGGGTEAFF | TGCAGCGTTGAAGGGGGGGGGACTGAAGCTTTCTTT
TRBD1 | TRBJ2-7 | - | TRBV7-8 | 14 | CASSPWDSLTEQYF | TGTGCCAGCAGCCCCTGGGACAGCCTTACCGAGCAGTACTTC
- | TRBJ1-1 | - | TRBV7-3 | 15 | CASSLTRGMNTEAFF | TGTGCCAGCAGCTTAACGAGAGGAATGAACACTGAAGCTTTCTTT
- | TRBJ1-2 | - | TRBV11-3 | 12 | CASSLAGFGYTF | TGTGCCAGCAGCTTAGCAGGGTTTGGCTACACCTTC
- | TRBJ2-2 | - | TRBV5-1 | 15 | CASSSEQGSTGELFF | TGCGCCAGCAGCTCGGAACAGGGTTCTACCGGGGAGCTGTTTTTT
- | TRBJ1-5 | - | TRBV7-2 | 14 | CASSFMGGEEPQHF | TGTGCCAGCAGCTTCATGGGGGGAGAGGAGCCCCAGCATTTT
TRBD1 | TRBJ1-4 | - | TRBV5-1 | 16 | CASSLTTGTGSEKLFF | TGCGCCAGCAGCTTGACCACCGGGACAGGCAGTGAAAAACTGTTTTTT
- | TRBJ1-5 | few | TRBV13 | 14 | CASSLGSGHQPQHF | TGTGCCAGCAGCTTAGGGTCAGGGCACCAGCCCCAGCATTTT
TRBD2 | TRBJ2-3 | once | TRBV5-6 | 17 | CASSSILAGTLRRTQYF | TGTGCCAGCAGCTCGATCTTAGCGGGGACTCTGCGGCGCACGCAGTATTTT
TRBD1 | TRBJ1-2 | - | TRBV6-5 | 13 | CASRRQGVYGYTF | TGTGCCAGCAGACGACAGGGGGTCTATGGCTACACCTTC
- | TRBJ2-7 | - | TRBV27 | 12 | CASSWGRGEQYF | TGTGCCAGCAGTTGGGGCCGCGGCGAGCAGTACTTC
- | TRBJ2-1 | - | TRBV6-1 | 14 | CASSEVTAWDEQFF | TGTGCCAGCAGTGAAGTGACAGCGTGGGATGAGCAGTTCTTC
- | TRBJ2-7 | - | TRBV30 | 11 | CAWRTAYEQYF | TGTGCCTGGAGGACAGCCTACGAGCAGTACTTC
TRBD1 | TRBJ1-6 | - | TRBV4-1 | 15 | CASSQQGQPNSPLHF | TGCGCCAGCAGCCAGCAGGGACAGCCGAATTCACCCCTCCACTTT
TRBD1 | TRBJ1-2 | - | TRBV9 | 15 | CASSENRDRELGYTF | TGTGCCAGCAGCGAAAACCGGGACAGGGAGTTAGGCTACACCTTC
- | TRBJ1-1 | once | TRBV7-9 | 14 | CASSLLQGNTEAFF | TGTGCCAGCAGCTTACTCCAGGGGAACACTGAAGCTTTCTTT
- | TRBJ2-3 | once | TRBV12-5 | 16 | CASGPDLTGLRDTQYF | TGTGCTAGTGGTCCAGACCTTACAGGGTTAAGGGATACGCAGTATTTT
- | TRBJ1-1 | - | TRBV27 | 13 | CASSEQGRTEAFF | TGTGCCAGCAGTGAACAGGGTCGCACTGAAGCTTTCTTT
- | TRBJ2-7 | few | TRBV6-5 | 14 | CASTATPGVDEQYF | TGTGCCAGCACCGCCACGCCAGGGGTCGACGAGCAGTACTTC
- | TRBJ1-1 | - | TRBV14 | 13 | CASSQQGNTEAFF | TGTGCCAGCAGCCAACAGGGGAACACTGAAGCTTTCTTT
- | TRBJ1-1 | - | TRBV4-2 | 14 | CASSQELGGTEAFF | TGTGCCAGCAGCCAAGAATTGGGGGGCACTGAAGCTTTCTTT
TRBD1 | TRBJ2-1 | - | TRBV6-5 | 13 | CASTQQGGNEQFF | TGTGCCAGCACACAACAGGGGGGCAATGAGCAGTTCTTC